A single sample gave rise to the 9 T cell receptor beta chains below, sequenced in a study of T cells in Graves' hyperthyroidism and ophthalmopathy (dated by TCRdb to between 2018 and 2021). The library came from multiplex PCR. The sequencing machine was an Illumina HiSeq 2000. TCR beta CDR3 regions were amplified from RNA transcripts. The first round of RT-PCR for the TCR CDR3 was performed with the HTBI primer set and the Qiagen OneStep RT-PCR kit. TCRdb reprocessed the public reads (quality trimming at Q25 with fastp, clone calling with MiXCR) and kept in-frame beta chains. CDR3 protein duplicates are merged, each entry listing the most common genes and DNA. This sample is represented by hundreds of thousands of distinct CDR3 sequences; 40% to 55% of them were singletons. The ten largest clones add up to approximately 6.8% of the sample. Input material: peripheral blood or thyroid tissue (not recorded which). The receptors derive from an adult man with Graves' disease, either hyperthyroidism or ophthalmopathy (not recorded which).

The chain employs TRBV29-1 and TRBJ1-1; weak D call: TRBD1 (6 bases). Germline CDR1 reads SQVTM; CDR2 reads ANQGSEA. CDR3 length: 15 residues. V lost 3 bases, J lost 3 bases, and 17 bases lay in between. DNA for the CDR3: TGCAGCGTTGAGTGGGACCTGGACAGCTACACTGAAGCTTTCTTT. Its translation is CSVEWDLDSYTEAFF.

V and J are TRBV19 and TRBJ1-1; possibly TRBD1 for D (6 bases). Germline V gene data show CDR1 as LNHDA and CDR2 as SQIVND (reference sequence). CDR3 length equals 14 residues. Trimming pared 2 bases from V and 4 bases from J, leaving 11 bases between. CDR3 nucleotide sequence: TGTGCCAGTAGTATAAAAACGGGGGCCACTGAAGCTTTCTTT. It codes for CASSIKTGATEAFF.

V is TRBV12-3 or TRBV12-4 and J is TRBJ1-1; D unresolved. The CDR3 loop spans 13 amino acids. V was cut by 5 bases and J by 3 bases, with 10 bases left in between. CDR3 loop: CASSVPADTEAFF. Written as DNA, the CDR3 is TGTGCCAGCAGTGTTCCGGCGGACACTGAAGCTTTCTTT.

This clonotype has ten or more counts. The chain has TRBV5-4 and TRBJ1-1; D remains unclear. The germline V and J ends were trimmed by 4 bases and 0 bases, with 10 bases remaining between them. There are 14 residues in the CDR3. In germline, CDR1 is SGHNT, CDR2 YYREEE (reference sequence). Here the CDR3 reads CASSADSMNTEAFF. The CDR3 nucleotides are TGTGCCAGCAGCGCAGACTCAATGAACACTGAAGCTTTCTTT.

In the case of this clonotype: A much more abundant neighbour one base away suggests this may be a read error. The rearrangement uses TRBV2 and TRBJ1-4; D is ambiguous. This CDR3 contains 13 residues. The ends were cut back, 7 bases at V and 6 bases at J, with 12 bases in the middle. Germline assignment: CDR1 SNHLY and CDR2 FYNNEI. CDR3 in DNA: TGTGCCAGCAAGAGCCGGCCGGATGAAAAACTGTTTTTT. This codes for CASKSRPDEKLFF.

At least ten counts were recorded for this clonotype. The V and J genes are TRBV15 and TRBJ1-2; D gene ambiguous. Between the trimmed V and J ends, which lost 5 bases and 4 bases, there was a span of 14 bases. The CDR3 loop spans 14 amino acids. CDR1 is LNHNV, CDR2 YYDKDF, per germline (reference sequence). CDR3 nucleotide sequence: TGTGCCACCAGCCCCTCAACCCTGGGCTATGGCTACACCTTC. This translates into CATSPSTLGYGYTF.

This clonotype has just a few counts. This chain links TRBV20-1 with TRBJ2-5; no clear D. Per the germline V gene, CDR1 is DFQATT and CDR2 is SNEGSKA (reference sequence). This CDR3 is built from 14 residues. V lost 2 bases, J lost 5 bases, and 15 bases lay in between. CDR3 amino acids: CSARPIREAETQYF. Here the CDR3 DNA reads TGCAGTGCTAGACCTATTCGAGAGGCGGAGACCCAGTACTTC.

The rearrangement links TRBV2 to TRBJ2-5; perhaps TRBD1 as D (7 bases). V was clipped by 7 bases and J by 1 base, with 16 bases between them. The CDR3 totals 15 residues. Germline V gene sequence: CDR1 SNHLY, CDR2 FYNNEI. CDR3 protein: CASNRAGQIQETQYF. The DNA for the CDR3 is TGTGCCAGCAATCGGGCGGGACAGATCCAAGAGACCCAGTACTTC. The full variable domain, rest sourced from reference TRBV2 and TRBJ2-5, is EPEVTQTPSHQVTQMGQEVILRCVPISNHLYFYWYRQILGQKVEFLVSFYNNEISEKSEIFDDQFSVERPDGSNFTLKIRSTKLEDSAMYFCASNRAGQIQETQYFGPGTRLLVL.

The V and J genes are TRBV2 and TRBJ1-6; maybe TRBD1 (5 bases). CDR1 is SNHLY and CDR2 is FYNNEI in the germline V gene. CDR3 length equals 16 residues. V gave up 3 bases and J gave up 7 bases, with 16 bases separating them. The chain's CDR3 is CASSDDSQRGNSPLHF. The CDR3 region has the DNA TGTGCCAGCAGTGACGATAGTCAGCGGGGCAATTCACCCCTCCACTTT.